The 13 T cell receptor beta chains reported below all come from one sample, sequenced in a study of regulatory T cells in long-lasting Graves disease. Construction of TCR beta libraries relied on iRepertoire HTBI primers and on Arm-PCR targeting CDR3 regions. Via MiXCR, TCRdb re-called the multiplex PCR reads, giving one row per CDR3 protein. The profile shows some 500,000 distinct CDR3 sequences, about 16% of them singletons. Time point described: newly diagnosed GD, antithyroid drugs for less than 3 months. Following extraction of RNA from PBMCs, that RNA was used to make the TCR library. These data were also reused for a study on T cells in Graves' hyperthyroidism and ophthalmopathy.

This sample comprised peripheral blood mononuclear cells (PBMCs), obtained at new diagnosis, from a patient treated with antithyroid drugs. These receptor sequences come from a woman aged 40 to 65 with Graves disease.

This clonotype showed up many times. This CDR3 is CASSYLGDGYTF. The CDR3 DNA reads TGTGCCAGCAGTTACCTGGGGGATGGCTACACCTTC. This rearrangement joins TRBV6-5 to TRBJ1-2, with D possibly matching TRBD1 (5 bases). CDR1 and CDR2 from the germline V gene are MNHEY and SVGAGI. With 2 bases removed from V and 6 bases from J, the gap between germline ends came to 7 bases. CDR3 size: 12 residues.

This clonotype occurred a few times. The chain employs TRBV18 and TRBJ2-7, with 9 bases matching TRBD1. In germline, CDR1 is KGHSH, CDR2 LQKENI. CDR3 size: 15 residues. V shed 3 bases and J 3 bases; nucleotides not matched to a gene: 6. CDR3 sequence (DNA): TGTGCCAGCTCACCGTTTGGGACAGGGAGCTACGAGCAGTACTTC. Protein: CASSPFGTGSYEQYF.

This clonotype appeared many times. CDR3 in amino acids: CSASPDSDQPQHF. CDR3 nucleotide sequence: TGCAGTGCTAGTCCGGACAGCGATCAGCCCCAGCATTTT. V gene TRBV20-1 combines with J gene TRBJ1-5; D may be TRBD1 (6 bases). Germline V CDR1 and CDR2: DFQATT, SNEGSKA (reference sequence). This CDR3 is built from 13 residues. Trimming stripped 3 bases from V and 5 bases from J, with 11 bases between.

This clonotype was recorded many times. The chain employs TRBV28 and TRBJ2-7; D is possibly TRBD1 (6 bases). The CDR3 is made up of 13 amino acids. Trimming took 6 bases from V and 3 from J, leaving 12 bases between them. Looked up from germline, CDR1 is MDHEN and CDR2 is SYDVKM. CDR3 protein: CASRTGERYEQYF. CDR3 DNA sequence: TGTGCCAGCAGGACAGGTGAACGCTACGAGCAGTACTTC.

The chain employs TRBV20-1 and TRBJ1-2, with D possibly TRBD1 on 5 matching bases. This CDR3 comprises 12 residues. From germline, CDR1 is DFQATT and CDR2 SNEGSKA (reference sequence). The CDR3 region has the DNA TGCAGCGTGGGGGGGGGGGTCTATGGCTACACCTTC. The encoded protein is CSVGGGVYGYTF.

A note on this clonotype: This clone may be a read error of a much larger clone one base away. V is TRBV5-1 and J is TRBJ2-1; 13 bases match TRBD2. This CDR3 contains 16 residues. V lost 2 bases and J lost 10; bases outside the gene matches: 9. CDR1 is SGHRS and CDR2 is YFSETQ in the germline V gene. The chain's CDR3 is CASSFSTSGGAGEQFF. In nucleotides, the CDR3 is TGCGCCAGCAGCTTCTCCACTAGCGGGGGGGCTGGGGAGCAGTTCTTC. Full variable domain (remainder filled in from reference TRBV5-1 and TRBJ2-1): KAGVTQTPRYLIKTRGQQVTLSCSPISGHRSVSWYQQTPGQGLQFLFEYFSETQRNKGNFPGRFSGRQFSNSRSEMNVSTLELGDSALYLCASSFSTSGGAGEQFFGPGTRLTVL.

The gene calls are TRBV20-1 and TRBJ1-5; D might be TRBD1 (5 bases). Looked up from germline, CDR1 is DFQATT and CDR2 is SNEGSKA (reference sequence). The CDR3 is 13 residues long. V lost 6 bases and J lost 3, with 12 bases in between. In nucleotides, the CDR3 is TGCAGTGCCAGGGACGGCAACAATCAGCCCCAGCATTTT. It codes for CSARDGNNQPQHF.

This clonotype was seen repeatedly, ten times or more. The chain combines TRBV20-1 with TRBJ2-7, with a weak D call TRBD1 (5 bases). V was clipped by 0 bases and J by 6 bases, with 12 bases between them. CDR1 and CDR2 (germline): DFQATT, SNEGSKA (reference sequence). CDR3 length: 13 amino acids. CDR3 protein: CSARDLIRGEQYF. CDR3 nucleotides: TGCAGTGCTAGAGATTTGATTAGGGGCGAGCAGTACTTC.

The V and J genes are TRBV5-1 and TRBJ2-1; D call uncertain. Trimming took off 4 bases at V and 4 bases at J, with 15 bases between the two ends. The germline CDR1 and CDR2 sequences are SGHRS and YFSETQ. CDR3 size: 15 residues. CDR3 coding DNA: TGCGCCAGCAGCCTCCTTGCGGAACAATACAATGAGCAGTTCTTC. Its translation is CASSLLAEQYNEQFF. The complete variable domain, with remaining parts taken from reference TRBV5-1 and TRBJ2-1, reads KAGVTQTPRYLIKTRGQQVTLSCSPISGHRSVSWYQQTPGQGLQFLFEYFSETQRNKGNFPGRFSGRQFSNSRSEMNVSTLELGDSALYLCASSLLAEQYNEQFFGPGTRLTVL.

With regard to this clonotype: This may be a read error: a much more frequent sequence differs by one nucleotide. J is TRBJ1-3 and V is TRBV6-2 or TRBV6-3, with a tentative D call TRBD1 (6 bases). The germline CDR1 and CDR2 sequences are MNHEY and SVGEGT. Trimming shortened V by 10 bases and J by 4 bases, and 26 bases separated the two germline ends. CDR3 length: 17 residues. The CDR3 coding sequence is TGTGCCAACAGGGCCGCCGGGTCTCAGGGGTTCGGAAACACCATATATTTT. It codes for CANRAAGSQGFGNTIYF.

This clonotype came up many times. This sequence joins TRBV10-3 and TRBJ1-1; D ambiguous. Trimming shortened V by 3 bases and J by 1 base, and 6 bases separated the two germline ends. The CDR3 consists of 13 residues. Germline assignment: CDR1 ENHRY and CDR2 SYGVKD. The CDR3 loop is CAISEKQNTEAFF. CDR3 DNA sequence: TGTGCCATCAGTGAAAAACAGAACACTGAAGCTTTCTTT.

This clonotype turned up a few times. The V call is TRBV3-1, the J call TRBJ2-2, with no clear D. The CDR3 runs 12 residues. V lost 1 base and J lost 8, with 5 bases in between. Looked up from germline, CDR1 is LGHDT and CDR2 is YNNKEL (reference sequence). CDR3 nucleotide sequence: TGTGCCAGCAGCCAAGGAGTGGGGGAGCTGTTTTTT. Its translation: CASSQGVGELFF.

Comment on this clonotype: This may be a read error: a much more frequent sequence differs by one nucleotide. J is TRBJ2-1 and V is TRBV6-1; tentatively, D is TRBD1 (6 bases). The CDR3 has 12 amino acids. The germline V gene has CDR1 MNHNS and CDR2 SASEGT. The CDR3 DNA sequence: TGTGTCAGCAACAGGGCGTACAATGAGCAGTTCTTC. This translates into CVSNRAYNEQFF.